These 23 T cell receptor beta chains were all obtained from the same sample, sequenced in a study of OX40 agonist ivuxolimab in advanced cancers. The data were produced by immunoSEQ multiplex PCR, yet TCRdb's version contains in-frame clones alone and is incomplete. The repertoire holds 100,000 or so clones, roughly 90% seen once, with roughly 3.5% in the top ten. The source was CD4+ or CD8+ T cells sorted from blood, collected in a trial of the OX40 agonist ivuxolimab. The receptors derive from an adult with an advanced solid tumor such as melanoma, head and neck, liver or kidney cancer.

The V call is TRBV11-2, the J call TRBJ2-7, with 12 bases lining up with TRBD1. The CDR3 is made up of 16 amino acids. Germline V CDR1 and CDR2: SGHAT, FQNNGV. J lost 5 bases, V lost 2 bases, and 7 bases had no gene match. CDR3 in amino acids: CASSLWGTGGSDEQYF. Written as DNA, the CDR3 is TGTGCCAGCAGCTTATGGGGGACAGGGGGCAGCGACGAGCAGTACTTC.

The chain carries TRBV2 and TRBJ2-3; tentatively, D is TRBD2 (5 bases). The ends were cut back, 8 bases at V and 1 base at J, with 13 bases in the middle. Looked up from germline, CDR1 is SNHLY and CDR2 is FYNNEI. This CDR3 has 14 amino acids. Written as DNA, the CDR3 is TGTGCCAGCCTGATGGCGGGTCGCACAGATACGCAGTATTTT. Residues: CASLMAGRTDTQYF.

This chain connects TRBV20-1 to TRBJ2-1, with D unclear. Trimming removed 7 bases at V and 2 bases at J, with 6 bases between. The CDR3 has 11 amino acids. The germline gives CDR1 DFQATT, CDR2 SNEGSKA (reference sequence). CDR3 sequence reads: CSVPAYNEQFF. The CDR3 DNA follows: TGCAGTGTCCCGGCCTACAATGAGCAGTTCTTC.

The J gene is TRBJ2-2, the V gene TRBV6-1; D gene ambiguous. From germline, CDR1 is MNHNS and CDR2 SASEGT. Trimming removed 6 bases at V and 4 bases at J, with 12 bases between. This CDR3 contains 14 residues. The CDR3: CASRVPRGTGELFF. As DNA, the CDR3 is TGTGCCAGCAGGGTCCCGCGAGGCACCGGGGAGCTGTTTTTT.

The V gene is TRBV6-1, the J gene TRBJ1-3; no clear D. V shed 2 bases and J shed 0 bases, with 11 bases lying between them. Germline CDR1 MNHNS, CDR2 SASEGT. The CDR3 has 16 residues. CDR3 amino acids: CASSESWTLSGNTIYF. CDR3 nucleotide sequence: TGTGCCAGCAGTGAAAGTTGGACTCTCTCTGGAAACACCATATATTTT.

This clone was seen a single time. This rearrangement joins TRBV4-1 to TRBJ2-3; tentatively, D is TRBD2 (5 bases). V lost 1 base, J lost 0 bases, and 8 bases lay in between. CDR1 and CDR2 (germline): MGHRA, YSYEKL. The CDR3 spans 15 residues. The CDR3 bases are TGCGCCAGCAGCCAAGTTACGGGGAGCACAGATACGCAGTATTTT. It specifies CASSQVTGSTDTQYF.

V usage is TRBV19 and J usage is TRBJ2-7, with TRBD1 as a possible D gene (5 bases). V was clipped by 5 bases and J by 3 bases, with 11 bases between them. Per the germline V gene, CDR1 is LNHDA and CDR2 is SQIVND (reference sequence). The CDR3 length is 13 residues. The CDR3 protein is CASSVGVNYEQYF. CDR3 nucleotide sequence: TGTGCCAGTAGTGTAGGGGTGAACTACGAGCAGTACTTC.

The CDR3 protein is CASSVSRIGTDTQYF. CDR3 sequence (DNA): TGTGCCAGCAGTGTTTCCAGGATCGGCACAGATACGCAGTATTTT. The gene calls are TRBV6-1 and TRBJ2-3, with no clear D. Trimming pared 4 bases from V and 1 base from J, leaving 12 bases between. There are 15 residues in the CDR3. Germline V gene sequence: CDR1 MNHNS, CDR2 SASEGT.

V is TRBV7-8 and J is TRBJ2-7; D gene unclear. The germline V and J ends were trimmed by 1 base and 5 bases, with 18 bases remaining between them. Germline V CDR1 and CDR2: SGHVS, FQNEAQ. The CDR3 is made up of 16 amino acids. The CDR3 DNA reads as TGTGCCAGCAGCTTAGGCCAAGACTTCCCTGGCGACGAGCAGTACTTC. It yields the protein CASSLGQDFPGDEQYF.

This sequence joins TRBV15 and TRBJ1-1; 7 nucleotides agree with TRBD1. The V segment lost 3 bases and the J segment 2 bases; nucleotides outside the gene matches: 3. The CDR3 spans 14 residues. The germline CDR1 and CDR2 sequences are LNHNV and YYDKDF (reference sequence). The CDR3 sequence: CATSREGANTEAFF. DNA of the CDR3: TGTGCCACCAGCAGGGAGGGGGCAAACACTGAAGCTTTCTTT.

This clone was recorded once. The chain combines TRBV5-1 with TRBJ2-5, with TRBD1 as a possible D gene (5 bases). CDR3 length: 15 amino acids. The germline V gene has CDR1 SGHRS and CDR2 YFSETQ. V lost 3 bases and J 2 bases, leaving 14 bases between the germline ends. CDR3 amino acids: CASSSISGNQETQYF. CDR3 coding DNA: TGCGCCAGCAGCTCGATCTCAGGGAATCAAGAGACCCAGTACTTC.

The DNA for the CDR3 is TGCGCCAGCAGCCATTTCTTCCGGGGGGATCAGCCCCAGCATTTT. Its protein product is CASSHFFRGDQPQHF. The genes are TRBV4-1 and TRBJ1-5; D is possibly TRBD1 (5 bases). Trimming stripped 3 bases from V and 5 bases from J, with 14 bases between. CDR3 length: 15 amino acids. Germline CDR1 reads MGHRA; CDR2 reads YSYEKL.

This chain joins TRBV25-1 and TRBJ1-5; D may be TRBD1 (6 bases). V was shortened by 8 bases and J by 4 bases, with 9 bases between the two germline ends. This CDR3 comprises 12 residues. Per germline, CDR1 MGHDK and CDR2 SYGVNS. CDR3 region: CASQTGNQPQHF. Here the CDR3 DNA reads TGTGCCAGCCAGACAGGTAATCAGCCCCAGCATTTT.

This clone was seen once. This rearrangement joins TRBV7-9 to TRBJ2-3, with D possibly matching TRBD2 (6 bases). Trimming shortened V by 3 bases and J by 4 bases, and 8 bases separated the two germline ends. The CDR3 length is 13 residues. The germline V gene encodes CDR1 SEHNR and CDR2 FQNEAQ (reference sequence). The CDR3 nucleotides are TGTGCCAGCAGCTTGGAGGGTCCAGATACGCAGTATTTT. Amino acids: CASSLEGPDTQYF.

The chain links TRBV11-2 to TRBJ2-7; D perhaps matches TRBD2 (6 bases). This CDR3 is 11 amino acids long. Looked up from germline, CDR1 is SGHAT and CDR2 is FQNNGV. V gave up 4 bases and J gave up 6 bases, with 7 bases separating them. The CDR3 nucleotides are TGTGCCAGCAGCTGGGGACTCGAGCAGTACTTC. It is translated as CASSWGLEQYF.

J is TRBJ2-7 and V is TRBV18; D possibly corresponds to TRBD1 (7 bases). The CDR3 extends over 16 amino acids. Trimming shortened V by 3 bases and J by 3 bases, and 18 bases separated the two germline ends. The germline CDR1 and CDR2 sequences are KGHSH and LQKENI. This CDR3 is CASSPFAGGSDYEQYF. CDR3 in DNA: TGTGCCAGCTCACCGTTCGCAGGGGGGTCGGACTACGAGCAGTACTTC.

This clone was seen only once. V usage is TRBV27 and J usage is TRBJ1-1, with D unresolved. V dropped 2 bases and J dropped 9 bases, with 7 bases sitting between them. CDR3 size: 11 residues. Germline V CDR1 and CDR2: MNHEY, SMNVEV (reference sequence). CDR3 amino acids: CASSLGSQAFF. CDR3 DNA: TGTGCCAGCAGTTTAGGGTCCCAAGCTTTCTTT.

This chain uses TRBV5-1 with TRBJ2-7; 10 nucleotides match TRBD1. Germline V gene lookup returns CDR1 SGHRS and CDR2 YFSETQ. The CDR3 extends over 14 amino acids. With 0 bases clipped from V and 4 bases from J, the junction kept 1 base outside the gene matches. Written as DNA, the CDR3 is TGCGCCAGCAGCTTGGGGACAGGGGGGTACGAGCAGTACTTC. Its protein is CASSLGTGGYEQYF. The variable domain in full, completed from reference TRBV5-1 and TRBJ2-7, reads KAGVTQTPRYLIKTRGQQVTLSCSPISGHRSVSWYQQTPGQGLQFLFEYFSETQRNKGNFPGRFSGRQFSNSRSEMNVSTLELGDSALYLCASSLGTGGYEQYFGPGTRLTVT.

This clone was picked up one time. The chain recombines TRBV4-3 with TRBJ2-1, with 9 bases that match TRBD2. This CDR3 is built from 15 residues. The germline V gene has CDR1 LGHNA and CDR2 YSLEER. Germline trimming cut 3 bases from V and 4 bases from J; bases unmatched to any gene: 4. The DNA for the CDR3 is TGCGCCAGCAGCCATCGCGCGGGGGGGTACAATGAGCAGTTCTTC. It codes for CASSHRAGGYNEQFF.

The chain is built from TRBV6-1 and TRBJ2-2, with 10 nucleotides matching TRBD2. V shed 1 base and J 5 bases; nucleotides not matched to a gene: 7. The CDR3 has 17 amino acids. Germline assignment: CDR1 MNHNS and CDR2 SASEGT. The CDR3 bases are TGTGCCAGCAGTGAAGGGGGAGCGGGAGGGGCAACCGGGGAGCTGTTTTTT. It codes for CASSEGGAGGATGELFF.

The gene calls are TRBV5-4 and TRBJ2-5; D possibly uses TRBD1 or TRBD2 (5 bases each). The DNA end is a closer match to TRBJ2-7, so the J assignment may be wrong. Germline V gene lookup returns CDR1 SGHNT and CDR2 YYREEE (reference sequence). This CDR3 spans 14 amino acids. CDR3 in amino acids: CASSVRGLQYEQYF. DNA for the CDR3: TGTGCCAGCAGCGTCCGGGGCCTGCAGTACGAGCAGTACTTC.

V is TRBV11-3 and J is TRBJ1-3, with D perhaps TRBD1 (6 bases). Per the germline V gene, CDR1 is SGHNT and CDR2 is YENEEA. V gave up 5 bases and J gave up 2 bases, with 13 bases separating them. The CDR3 has 15 amino acids. The CDR3 DNA reads as TGTGCCAGCAGCGAGGGGGACCGTCCTGGAAACACCATATATTTT. It translates to CASSEGDRPGNTIYF.

This clone has just a few counts. V usage is TRBV5-1 and J usage is TRBJ2-7; 8 nucleotides line up with TRBD2. J gave up 0 bases and V 2 bases, and 4 bases lay outside the gene matches. CDR3 size: 15 residues. CDR1 is SGHRS and CDR2 is YFSETQ in the germline V gene. The CDR3 protein is CASSFGLAGSYEQYF. The CDR3 bases are TGCGCCAGCAGCTTCGGACTAGCCGGCTCCTACGAGCAGTACTTC.